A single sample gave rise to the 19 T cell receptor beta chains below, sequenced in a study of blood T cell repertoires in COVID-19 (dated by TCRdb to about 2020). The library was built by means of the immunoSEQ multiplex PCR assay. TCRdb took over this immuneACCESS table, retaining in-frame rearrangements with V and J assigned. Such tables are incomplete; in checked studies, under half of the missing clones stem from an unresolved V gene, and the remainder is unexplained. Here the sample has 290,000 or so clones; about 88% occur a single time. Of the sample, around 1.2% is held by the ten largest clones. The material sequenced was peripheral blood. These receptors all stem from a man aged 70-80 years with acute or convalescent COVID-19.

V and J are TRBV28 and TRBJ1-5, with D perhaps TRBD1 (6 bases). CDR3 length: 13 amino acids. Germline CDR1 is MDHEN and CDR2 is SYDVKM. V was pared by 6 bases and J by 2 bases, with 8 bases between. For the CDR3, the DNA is TGTGCCAGCAGGGGGGCGGGCAATCAGCCCCAGCATTTT. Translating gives CASRGAGNQPQHF.

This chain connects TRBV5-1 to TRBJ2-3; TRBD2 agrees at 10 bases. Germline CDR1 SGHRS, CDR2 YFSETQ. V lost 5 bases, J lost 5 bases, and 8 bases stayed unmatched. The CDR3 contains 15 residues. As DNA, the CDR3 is TGCGCCAGCAGGCGAGCGGGAGGGTTGATAGATACGCAGTATTTT. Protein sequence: CASRRAGGLIDTQYF.

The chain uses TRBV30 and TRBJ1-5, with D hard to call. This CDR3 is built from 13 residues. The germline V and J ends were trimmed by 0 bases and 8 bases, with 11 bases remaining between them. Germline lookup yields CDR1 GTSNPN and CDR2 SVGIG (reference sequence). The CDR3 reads CAWSVHGVEPQHF. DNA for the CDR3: TGTGCCTGGAGTGTACACGGGGTAGAGCCCCAGCATTTT.

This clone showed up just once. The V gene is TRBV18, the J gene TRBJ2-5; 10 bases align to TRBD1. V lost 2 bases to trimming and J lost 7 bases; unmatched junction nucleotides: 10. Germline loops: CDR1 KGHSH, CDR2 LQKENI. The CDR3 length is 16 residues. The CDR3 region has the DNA TGTGCCAGCTCACCATCGGACAGGGGGACGGCGGGGACCCAGTACTTC. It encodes CASSPSDRGTAGTQYF.

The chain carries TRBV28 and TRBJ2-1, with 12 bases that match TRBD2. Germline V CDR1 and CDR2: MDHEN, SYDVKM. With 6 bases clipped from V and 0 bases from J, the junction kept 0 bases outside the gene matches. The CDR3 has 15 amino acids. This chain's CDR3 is CASRTSGSSYNEQFF. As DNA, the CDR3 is TGTGCCAGCAGGACTAGCGGGAGCTCCTACAATGAGCAGTTCTTC.

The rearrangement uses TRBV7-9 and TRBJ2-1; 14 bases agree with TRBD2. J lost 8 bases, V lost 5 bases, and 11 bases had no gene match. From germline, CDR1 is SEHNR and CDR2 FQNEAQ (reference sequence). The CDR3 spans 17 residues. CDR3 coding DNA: TGTGCCAGCAGCGACCGGACTAGCGGGGGGCGAAGTGATGAGCAGTTCTTC. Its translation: CASSDRTSGGRSDEQFF.

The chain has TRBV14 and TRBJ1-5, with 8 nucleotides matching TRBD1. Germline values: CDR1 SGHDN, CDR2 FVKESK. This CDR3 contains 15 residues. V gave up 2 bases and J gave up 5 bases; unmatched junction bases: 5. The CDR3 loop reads CASSQPSGGDQPQHF. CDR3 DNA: TGTGCCAGCAGCCAACCGTCAGGGGGCGATCAGCCCCAGCATTTT. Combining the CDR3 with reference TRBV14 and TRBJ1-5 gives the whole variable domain EAGVTQFPSHSVIEKGQTVTLRCDPISGHDNLYWYRRVMGKEIKFLLHFVKESKQDESGMPNNRFLAERTGGTYSTLKVQPAELEDSGVYFCASSQPSGGDQPQHFGDGTRLSIL.

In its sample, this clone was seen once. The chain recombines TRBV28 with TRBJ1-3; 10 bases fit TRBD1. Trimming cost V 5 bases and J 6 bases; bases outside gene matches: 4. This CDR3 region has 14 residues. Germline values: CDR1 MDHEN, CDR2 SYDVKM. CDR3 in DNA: TGTGCCAGCAGTCCGACAGGGGGCGAAAACACCATATATTTT. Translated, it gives CASSPTGGENTIYF.

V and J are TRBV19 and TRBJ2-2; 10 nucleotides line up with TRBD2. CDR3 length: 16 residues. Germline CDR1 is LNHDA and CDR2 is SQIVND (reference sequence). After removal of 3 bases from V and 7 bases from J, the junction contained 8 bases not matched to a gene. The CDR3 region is CASSISGRGRIGELFF. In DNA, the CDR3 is TGTGCCAGTAGTATCAGCGGGAGGGGACGTATCGGGGAGCTGTTTTTT.

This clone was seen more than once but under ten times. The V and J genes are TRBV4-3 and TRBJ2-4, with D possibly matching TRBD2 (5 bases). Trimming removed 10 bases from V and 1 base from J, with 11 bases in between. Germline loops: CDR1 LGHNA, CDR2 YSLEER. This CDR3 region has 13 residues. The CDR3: CATRGRAKNIQYF. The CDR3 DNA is TGCGCCACTCGAGGGCGGGCCAAAAACATTCAGTACTTC.

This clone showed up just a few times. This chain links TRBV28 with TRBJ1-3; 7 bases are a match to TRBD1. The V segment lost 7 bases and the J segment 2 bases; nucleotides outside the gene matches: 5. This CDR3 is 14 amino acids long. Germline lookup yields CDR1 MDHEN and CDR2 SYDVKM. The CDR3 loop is CASNPGGTGNTIYF. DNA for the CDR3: TGTGCCAGCAACCCAGGGGGGACTGGAAACACCATATATTTT.

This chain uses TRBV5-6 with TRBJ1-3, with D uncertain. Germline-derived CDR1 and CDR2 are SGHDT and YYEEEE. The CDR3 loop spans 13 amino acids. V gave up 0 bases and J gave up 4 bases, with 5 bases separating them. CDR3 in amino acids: CASSLGRGNTIYF. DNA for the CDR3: TGTGCCAGCAGCTTGGGCAGGGGAAACACCATATATTTT.

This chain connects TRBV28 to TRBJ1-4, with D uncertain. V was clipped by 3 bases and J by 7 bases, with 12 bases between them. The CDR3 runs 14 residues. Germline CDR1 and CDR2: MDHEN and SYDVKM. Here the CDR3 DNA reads TGTGCCAGCAGTTTCTCTGGGCCCGGTGAAAAACTGTTTTTT. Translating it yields CASSFSGPGEKLFF.

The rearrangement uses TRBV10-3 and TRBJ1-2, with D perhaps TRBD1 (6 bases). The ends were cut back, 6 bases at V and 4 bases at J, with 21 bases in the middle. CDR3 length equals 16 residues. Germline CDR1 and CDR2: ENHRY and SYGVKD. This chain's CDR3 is CAISLERTDILYGYTF. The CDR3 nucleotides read TGTGCCATCAGCCTAGAGAGGACAGACATACTCTATGGCTACACCTTC.

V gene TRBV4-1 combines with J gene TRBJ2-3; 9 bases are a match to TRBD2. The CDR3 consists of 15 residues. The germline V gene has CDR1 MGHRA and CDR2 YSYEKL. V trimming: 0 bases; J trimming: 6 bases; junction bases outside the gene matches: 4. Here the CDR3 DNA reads TGCGCCAGCAGCCAAGAAGGGACTAGCTCGGATACGCAGTATTTT. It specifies CASSQEGTSSDTQYF.

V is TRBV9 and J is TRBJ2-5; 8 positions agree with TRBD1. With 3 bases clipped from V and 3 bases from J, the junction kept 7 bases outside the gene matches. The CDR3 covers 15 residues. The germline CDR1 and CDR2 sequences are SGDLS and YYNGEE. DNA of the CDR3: TGTGCCAGCAGCGCATCAGGGGGCCTGGAAGAGACCCAGTACTTC. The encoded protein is CASSASGGLEETQYF.

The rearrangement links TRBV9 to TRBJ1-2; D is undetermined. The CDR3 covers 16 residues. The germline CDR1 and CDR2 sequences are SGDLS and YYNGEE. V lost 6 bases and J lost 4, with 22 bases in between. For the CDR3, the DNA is TGTGCCAGCACCTTTTCCGCGAAACCGGCGGCCTATGGCTACACCTTC. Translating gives CASTFSAKPAAYGYTF.

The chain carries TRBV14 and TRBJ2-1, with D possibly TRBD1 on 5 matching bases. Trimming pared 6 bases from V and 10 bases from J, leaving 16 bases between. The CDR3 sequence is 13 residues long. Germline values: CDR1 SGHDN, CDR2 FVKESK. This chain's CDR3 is CASSSLGPREQFF. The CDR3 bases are TGTGCCAGCAGTTCCTTGGGGCCCCGGGAGCAGTTCTTC.

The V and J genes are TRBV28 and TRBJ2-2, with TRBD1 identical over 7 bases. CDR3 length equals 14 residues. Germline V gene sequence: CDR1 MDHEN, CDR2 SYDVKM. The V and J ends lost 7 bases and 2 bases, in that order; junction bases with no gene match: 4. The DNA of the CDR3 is TGTGCCAGCACTACAGGGGTAAACACCGGGGAGCTGTTTTTT. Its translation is CASTTGVNTGELFF. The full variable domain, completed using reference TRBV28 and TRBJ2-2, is DVKVTQSSRYLVKRTGEKVFLECVQDMDHENMFWYRQDPGLGLRLIYFSYDVKMKEKGDIPEGYSVSREKKERFSLILESASTNQTSMYLCASTTGVNTGELFFGEGSRLTVL.